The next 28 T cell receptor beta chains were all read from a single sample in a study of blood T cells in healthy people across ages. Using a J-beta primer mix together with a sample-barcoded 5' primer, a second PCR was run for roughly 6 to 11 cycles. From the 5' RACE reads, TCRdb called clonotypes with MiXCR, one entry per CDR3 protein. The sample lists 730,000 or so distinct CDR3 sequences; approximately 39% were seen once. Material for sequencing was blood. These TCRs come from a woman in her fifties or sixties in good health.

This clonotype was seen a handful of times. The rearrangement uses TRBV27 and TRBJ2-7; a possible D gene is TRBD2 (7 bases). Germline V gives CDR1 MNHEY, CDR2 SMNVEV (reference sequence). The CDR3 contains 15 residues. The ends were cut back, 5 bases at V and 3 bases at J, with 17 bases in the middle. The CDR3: CASSHRGGGDYEQYF. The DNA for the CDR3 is TGTGCCAGCAGTCATCGTGGGGGGGGCGACTACGAGCAGTACTTC.

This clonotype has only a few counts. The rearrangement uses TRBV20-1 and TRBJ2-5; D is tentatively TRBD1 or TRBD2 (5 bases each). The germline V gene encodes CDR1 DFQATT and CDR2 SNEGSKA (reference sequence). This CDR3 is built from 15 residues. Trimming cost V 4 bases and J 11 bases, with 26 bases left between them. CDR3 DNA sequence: TGCAGTGCTAAATTCTTACACCGGGACCACAATGAGCAGTACTTC. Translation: CSAKFLHRDHNEQYF.

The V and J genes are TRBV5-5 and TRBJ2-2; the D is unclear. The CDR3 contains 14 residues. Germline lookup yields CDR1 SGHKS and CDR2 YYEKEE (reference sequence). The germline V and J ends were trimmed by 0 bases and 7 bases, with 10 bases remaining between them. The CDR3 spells CASSLEKSFGELFF. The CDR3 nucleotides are TGTGCCAGCAGCTTGGAAAAATCGTTCGGGGAGCTGTTTTTT.

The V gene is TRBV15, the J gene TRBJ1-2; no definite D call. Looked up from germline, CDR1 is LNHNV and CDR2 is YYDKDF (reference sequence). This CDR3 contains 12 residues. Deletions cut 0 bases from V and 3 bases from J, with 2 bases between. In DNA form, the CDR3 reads TGTGCCACCAGCAGAGATTACTATGGCTACACCTTC. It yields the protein CATSRDYYGYTF.

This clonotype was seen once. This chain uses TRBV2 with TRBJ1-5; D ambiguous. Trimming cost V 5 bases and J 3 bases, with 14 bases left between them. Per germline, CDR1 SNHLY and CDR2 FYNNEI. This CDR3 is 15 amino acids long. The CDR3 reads CASSSGNRINQPQHF. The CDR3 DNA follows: TGTGCCAGCAGTTCGGGGAATCGAATCAATCAGCCCCAGCATTTT. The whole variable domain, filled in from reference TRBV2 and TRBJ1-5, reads EPEVTQTPSHQVTQMGQEVILRCVPISNHLYFYWYRQILGQKVEFLVSFYNNEISEKSEIFDDQFSVERPDGSNFTLKIRSTKLEDSAMYFCASSSGNRINQPQHFGDGTRLSIL.

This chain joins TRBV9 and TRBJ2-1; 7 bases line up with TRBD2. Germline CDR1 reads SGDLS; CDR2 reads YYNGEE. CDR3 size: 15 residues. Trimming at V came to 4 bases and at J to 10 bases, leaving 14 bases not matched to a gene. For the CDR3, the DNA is TGTGCCAGCAGCCAGGGACGAGCGGGACCCGGGGAGCAGTTCTTC. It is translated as CASSQGRAGPGEQFF.

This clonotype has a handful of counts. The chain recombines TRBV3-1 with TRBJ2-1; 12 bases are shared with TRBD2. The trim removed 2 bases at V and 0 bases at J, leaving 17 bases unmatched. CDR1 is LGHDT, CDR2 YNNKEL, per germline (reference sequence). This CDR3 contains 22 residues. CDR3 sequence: CASSQSLAGGPFNLDSYNEQFF. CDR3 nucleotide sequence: TGTGCCAGCAGCCAATCGCTAGCGGGGGGGCCCTTTAATCTCGACTCCTACAATGAGCAGTTCTTC.

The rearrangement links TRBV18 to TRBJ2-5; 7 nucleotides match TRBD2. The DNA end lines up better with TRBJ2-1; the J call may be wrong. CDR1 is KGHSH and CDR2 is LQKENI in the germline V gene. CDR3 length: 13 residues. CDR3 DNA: TGTGCCAGCTCGCGGGAGATCCAAGAGACCCAGTTCTTC. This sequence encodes CASSREIQETQFF.

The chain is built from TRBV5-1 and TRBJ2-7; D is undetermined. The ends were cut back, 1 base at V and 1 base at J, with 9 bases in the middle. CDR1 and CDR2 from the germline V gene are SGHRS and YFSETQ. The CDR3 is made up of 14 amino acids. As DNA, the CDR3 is TGCGCCAGCAGCTTGATTTGGGGATCCTACGAGCAGTACTTC. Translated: CASSLIWGSYEQYF.

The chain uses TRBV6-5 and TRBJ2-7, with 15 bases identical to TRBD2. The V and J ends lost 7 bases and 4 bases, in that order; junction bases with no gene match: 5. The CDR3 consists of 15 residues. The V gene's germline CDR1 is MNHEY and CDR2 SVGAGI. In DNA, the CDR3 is TGTGCCAGCACAGGGGGGACTAGCGGGAGGTACGAGCAGTACTTC. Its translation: CASTGGTSGRYEQYF.

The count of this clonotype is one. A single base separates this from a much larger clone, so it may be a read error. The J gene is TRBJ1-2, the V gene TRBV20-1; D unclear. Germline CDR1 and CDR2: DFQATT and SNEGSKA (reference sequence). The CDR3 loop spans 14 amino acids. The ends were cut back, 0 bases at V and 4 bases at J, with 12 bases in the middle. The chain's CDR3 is CSARDRQTIYGYTF. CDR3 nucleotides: TGCAGTGCTAGAGATCGGCAGACCATCTATGGCTACACCTTC.

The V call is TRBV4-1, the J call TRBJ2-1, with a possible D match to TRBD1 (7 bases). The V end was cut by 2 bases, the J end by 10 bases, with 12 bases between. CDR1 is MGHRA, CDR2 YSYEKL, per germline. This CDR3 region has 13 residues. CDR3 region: CASSQPQGGEQFF. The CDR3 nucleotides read TGCGCCAGCAGCCAACCTCAGGGGGGAGAGCAGTTCTTC.

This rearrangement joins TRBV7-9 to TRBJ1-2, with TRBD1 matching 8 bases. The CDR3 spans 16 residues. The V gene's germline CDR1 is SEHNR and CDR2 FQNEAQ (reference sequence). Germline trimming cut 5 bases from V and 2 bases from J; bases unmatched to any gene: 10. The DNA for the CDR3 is TGTGCCAGCAGCCAACAAGCAGGGACAGGAAACTATGGCTACACCTTC. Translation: CASSQQAGTGNYGYTF.

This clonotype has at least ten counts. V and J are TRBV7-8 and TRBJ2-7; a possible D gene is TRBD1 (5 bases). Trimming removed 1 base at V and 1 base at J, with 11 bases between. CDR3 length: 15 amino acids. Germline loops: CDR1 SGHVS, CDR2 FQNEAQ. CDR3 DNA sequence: TGTGCCAGCAGCTTAGTCCAGGGCCCGTCCTACGAGCAGTACTTC. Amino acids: CASSLVQGPSYEQYF.

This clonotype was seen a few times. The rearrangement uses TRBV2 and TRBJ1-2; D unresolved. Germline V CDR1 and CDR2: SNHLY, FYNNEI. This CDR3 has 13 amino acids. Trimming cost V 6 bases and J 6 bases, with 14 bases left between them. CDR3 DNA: TGTGCCAGCAGCGCCGGGGAGAGGAATGGCTACACCTTC. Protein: CASSAGERNGYTF.

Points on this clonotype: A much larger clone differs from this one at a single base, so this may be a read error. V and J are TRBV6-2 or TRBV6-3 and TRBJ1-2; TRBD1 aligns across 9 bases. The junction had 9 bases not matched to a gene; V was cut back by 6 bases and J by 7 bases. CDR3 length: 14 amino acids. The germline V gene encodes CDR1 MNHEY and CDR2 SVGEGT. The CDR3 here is CASRTTGGTAGYTF. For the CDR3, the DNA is TGTGCCAGCAGGACGACAGGGGGAACGGCTGGCTACACCTTC.

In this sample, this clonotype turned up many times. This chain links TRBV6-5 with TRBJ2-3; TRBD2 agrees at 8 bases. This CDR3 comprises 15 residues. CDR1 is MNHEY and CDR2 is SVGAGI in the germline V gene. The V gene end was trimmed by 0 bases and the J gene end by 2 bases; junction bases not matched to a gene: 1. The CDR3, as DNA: TGTGCCAGCAGTTACTCTAGCGGGATCACAGATACGCAGTATTTT. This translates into CASSYSSGITDTQYF.

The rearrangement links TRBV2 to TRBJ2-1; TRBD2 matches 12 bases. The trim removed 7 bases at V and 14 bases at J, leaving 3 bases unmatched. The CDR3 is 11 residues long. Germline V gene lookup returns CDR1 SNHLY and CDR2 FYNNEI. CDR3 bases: TGTGCCAGCACCGGACTAGCGGGGAAGTTCTTC. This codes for CASTGLAGKFF. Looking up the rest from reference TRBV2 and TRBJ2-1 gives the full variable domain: EPEVTQTPSHQVTQMGQEVILRCVPISNHLYFYWYRQILGQKVEFLVSFYNNEISEKSEIFDDQFSVERPDGSNFTLKIRSTKLEDSAMYFCASTGLAGKFFGPGTRLTVL.

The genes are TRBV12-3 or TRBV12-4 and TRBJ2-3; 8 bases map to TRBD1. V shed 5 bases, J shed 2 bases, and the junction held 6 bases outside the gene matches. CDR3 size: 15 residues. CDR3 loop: CASSNRQGFTDTQYF. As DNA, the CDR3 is TGTGCCAGCAGTAACAGACAGGGGTTCACAGATACGCAGTATTTT.

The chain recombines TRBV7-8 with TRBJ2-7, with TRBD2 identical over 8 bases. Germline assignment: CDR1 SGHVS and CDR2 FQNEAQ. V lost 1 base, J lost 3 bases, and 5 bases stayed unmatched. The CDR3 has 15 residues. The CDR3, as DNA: TGTGCCAGCAGCTTAGAGAAGGCGGGGGGCTACGAGCAGTACTTC. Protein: CASSLEKAGGYEQYF.

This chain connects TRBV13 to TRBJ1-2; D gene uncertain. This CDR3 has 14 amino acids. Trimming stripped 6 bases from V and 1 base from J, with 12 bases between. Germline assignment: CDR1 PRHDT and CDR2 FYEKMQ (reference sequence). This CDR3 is CASSFPGINYGYTF. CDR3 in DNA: TGTGCCAGCAGTTTCCCCGGGATTAACTATGGCTACACCTTC. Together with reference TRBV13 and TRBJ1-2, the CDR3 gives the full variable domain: AAGVIQSPRHLIKEKRETATLKCYPIPRHDTVYWYQQGPGQDPQFLISFYEKMQSDKGSIPDRFSAQQFSDYHSELNMSSLELGDSALYFCASSFPGINYGYTFGSGTRLTVV.

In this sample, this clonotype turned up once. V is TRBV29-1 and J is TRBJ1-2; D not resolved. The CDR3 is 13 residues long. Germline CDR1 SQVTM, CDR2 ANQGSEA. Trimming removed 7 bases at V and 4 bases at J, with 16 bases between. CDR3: CSGGEGETYGYTF. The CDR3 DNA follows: TGCAGCGGGGGTGAGGGAGAAACCTATGGCTACACCTTC.

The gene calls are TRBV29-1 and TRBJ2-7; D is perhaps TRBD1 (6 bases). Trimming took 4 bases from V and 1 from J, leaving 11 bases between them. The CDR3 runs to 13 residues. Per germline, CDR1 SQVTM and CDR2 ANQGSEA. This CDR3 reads CSVGTVLSYEQYF. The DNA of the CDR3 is TGCAGCGTTGGGACAGTTCTATCCTACGAGCAGTACTTC.

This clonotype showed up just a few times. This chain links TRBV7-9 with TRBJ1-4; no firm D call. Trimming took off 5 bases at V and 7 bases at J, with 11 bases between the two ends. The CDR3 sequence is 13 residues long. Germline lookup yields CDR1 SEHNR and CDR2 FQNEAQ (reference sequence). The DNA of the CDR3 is TGTGCCAGCAGCCGAGGTTTAGGTGAAAAACTGTTTTTT. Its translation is CASSRGLGEKLFF.

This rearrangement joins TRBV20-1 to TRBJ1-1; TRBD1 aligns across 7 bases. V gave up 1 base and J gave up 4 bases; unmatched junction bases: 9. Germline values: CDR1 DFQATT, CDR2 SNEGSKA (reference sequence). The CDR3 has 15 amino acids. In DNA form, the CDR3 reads TGCAGTGCTAGAGGCGCACAGGGGCCTAGCACTGAAGCTTTCTTT. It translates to CSARGAQGPSTEAFF.

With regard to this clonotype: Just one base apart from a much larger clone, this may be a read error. The CDR3 region is CASRRTSGSNEQYF. CDR3 nucleotide sequence: TGTGCCAGCAGACGGACTAGCGGGAGCAACGAGCAGTACTTC. The chain uses TRBV28 and TRBJ2-7; 13 bases line up with TRBD2. CDR1 and CDR2 from the germline V gene are MDHEN and SYDVKM. J gave up 5 bases and V 6 bases, and 4 bases lay outside the gene matches. CDR3 length equals 14 residues.

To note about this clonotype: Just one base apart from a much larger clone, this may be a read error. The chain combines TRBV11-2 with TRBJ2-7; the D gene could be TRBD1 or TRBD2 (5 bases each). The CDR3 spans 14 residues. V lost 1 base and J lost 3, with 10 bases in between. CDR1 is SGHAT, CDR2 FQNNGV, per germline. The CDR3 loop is CASSLGDELYEQYF. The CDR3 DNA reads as TGTGCCAGCAGCTTAGGGGACGAGCTCTACGAGCAGTACTTC. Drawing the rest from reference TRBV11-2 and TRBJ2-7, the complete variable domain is EAGVAQSPRYKIIEKRQSVAFWCNPISGHATLYWYQQILGQGPKLLIQFQNNGVVDDSQLPKDRFSAERLKGVDSTLKIQPAKLEDSAVYLCASSLGDELYEQYFGPGTRLTVT.

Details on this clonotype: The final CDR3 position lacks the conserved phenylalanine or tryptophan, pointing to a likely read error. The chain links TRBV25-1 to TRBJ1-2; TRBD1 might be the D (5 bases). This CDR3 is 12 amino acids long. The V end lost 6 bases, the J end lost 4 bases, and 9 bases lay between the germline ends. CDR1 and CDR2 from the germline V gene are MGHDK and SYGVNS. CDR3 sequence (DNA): TGTGCCAGCAGGACAGAGCTCTATGGCTACACCCTC. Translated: CASRTELYGYTL.